The 9 T cell receptor beta chains below were found in one sample sequenced in a study of blood T cell repertoires in COVID-19. Data came from immunoSEQ multiplex PCR; TCRdb stores just in-frame clones and leaves some out. The table has more than 300,000 clones, roughly 86% seen once. The sequenced sample consisted of peripheral blood. The origin of the receptors is a woman in her 30s with COVID-19, enrolled during active disease.

J is TRBJ1-1 and V is TRBV29-1; D remains ambiguous. Germline CDR1 and CDR2: SQVTM and ANQGSEA. V was pared by 4 bases and J by 1 base, with 7 bases between. CDR3 length: 12 residues. The CDR3 DNA sequence: TGCAGCGTTGTACCAGGGAACACTGAAGCTTTCTTT. Translation: CSVVPGNTEAFF.

The chain carries TRBV5-4 and TRBJ2-3; 12 nucleotides line up with TRBD2. After removal of 4 bases from V and 4 bases from J, the junction contained 7 bases not matched to a gene. Germline V CDR1 and CDR2: SGHNT, YYREEE (reference sequence). The CDR3 is made up of 16 amino acids. The CDR3 is CASSQGTSGFADTQYF. DNA for the CDR3: TGTGCCAGCAGCCAGGGGACTAGCGGGTTCGCAGATACGCAGTATTTT.

This chain joins TRBV19 and TRBJ2-3; TRBD2 aligns across 9 bases. The CDR3 runs to 14 residues. With V trimmed by 9 bases and J by 1 base, 5 bases remained unmatched. The germline CDR1 and CDR2 sequences are LNHDA and SQIVND (reference sequence). CDR3 nucleotides: TGTGCCAGCCAAATAGCGGGGGGCACAGATACGCAGTATTTT. Its translation: CASQIAGGTDTQYF.

V gene TRBV6-5 combines with J gene TRBJ1-2; no clear D. This CDR3 has 11 amino acids. V shed 6 bases and J shed 8 bases, with 10 bases lying between them. Germline V gives CDR1 MNHEY, CDR2 SVGAGI. The CDR3 bases are TGTGCCAGCAGAACTAATCGGGGCTACACCTTC. Translated: CASRTNRGYTF.

The V gene is TRBV6-6, the J gene TRBJ2-7, with 9 bases matching TRBD1. The CDR3 contains 15 residues. Per germline, CDR1 MNHNY and CDR2 SVGAGI (reference sequence). J was trimmed by 6 bases and V by 0 bases; bases with no gene match: 6. Here the CDR3 DNA reads TGTGCCAGCAGTTACTCGGGACAGGGTTTTGGCGAGCAGTACTTC. Amino acids: CASSYSGQGFGEQYF.

The rearrangement uses TRBV2 and TRBJ2-5; 8 nucleotides align to TRBD1. Germline assignment: CDR1 SNHLY and CDR2 FYNNEI. V was pared by 2 bases and J by 5 bases, with 10 bases of the junction left unmatched. CDR3 length: 16 amino acids. CDR3 region: CASSESRTGGFETQYF. The CDR3 DNA reads as TGTGCCAGCAGTGAAAGTAGAACAGGGGGGTTTGAGACCCAGTACTTC.

This rearrangement joins TRBV19 to TRBJ2-1; 7 bases match TRBD1. Germline V gives CDR1 LNHDA, CDR2 SQIVND (reference sequence). This CDR3 has 14 residues. V lost 8 bases and J lost 4; bases outside the gene matches: 8. This CDR3 reads CASCPGQMYNEQFF. In DNA form, the CDR3 reads TGTGCCAGTTGTCCGGGACAGATGTACAATGAGCAGTTCTTC.

V gene TRBV7-9 combines with J gene TRBJ2-1; no clear D gene. CDR3 size: 13 residues. Germline CDR1 reads SEHNR; CDR2 reads FQNEAQ (reference sequence). Trimming removed 0 bases at V and 8 bases at J, with 8 bases between. The CDR3 region is CASSLARGDEQFF. CDR3 bases: TGTGCCAGCAGCTTAGCGAGAGGTGATGAGCAGTTCTTC.

The CDR3 protein is CSVVAGPTGELFF. The CDR3 DNA is TGCAGCGTTGTAGCGGGACCCACCGGGGAGCTGTTTTTT. V and J are TRBV29-1 and TRBJ2-2; 8 bases fit TRBD2. Germline CDR1 reads SQVTM; CDR2 reads ANQGSEA. The CDR3 runs 13 residues. After removal of 4 bases from V and 4 bases from J, the junction contained 2 bases not matched to a gene.